Listed below are T cell receptor gamma chains from one sample, sequenced in a study of Vδ1+ human thymocytes. TCRdb reprocessed the multiplex PCR reads through CATT. The repertoire holds over 25,000 gamma-chain clones, with over 15% as singletons. The sample taken for sequencing was Vdelta1+ gamma-delta thymocytes from the thymus. The receptor set was obtained from a boy in the first two years of life who had congenital heart surgery. The CDR3 runs from the conserved cysteine through the conserved F or W. The size field is filled for only some rows; it gives once, few, many or a size class.

TRGV3	TRGJ1/TRGJ2	-	CATWDRRRGGDYYKKLF
TRGV9	TRGJ1/TRGJ2	-	CASWEVLGKLF
TRGV9	TRGJP1	-	CALWEAGWFKIF
TRGV9	TRGJP2	-	CALWELGDWIKTF
TRGV5	TRGJ1/TRGJ2	-	CATWDTQGYKKLF
TRGV2	TRGJ1/TRGJ2	few	CATWDGKNYYKKLF
TRGV3	TRGJ1/TRGJ2	-	CATWDRRGRYYKKLF
TRGV3	TRGJ1/TRGJ2	-	CATFLDYYKKLF
TRGV2	TRGJ1/TRGJ2	few	CATWDCRLSHYKKLF
TRGV2	TRGJP2	medium-sized	CATWNSSDWIKTF
TRGV9	TRGJP	-	CALGPRELGKKIKVF
TRGV8	TRGJ1/TRGJ2	-	CATWDKLGVSNYYKKLF
TRGV3	TRGJ1/TRGJ2	-	CATWDRRLNRKLF
TRGV8	TRGJ1/TRGJ2	few	CATWDHGAYKKLF
TRGV9	TRGJ1/TRGJ2	once	CALWEASLRMKLF
TRGV9	TRGJ1/TRGJ2	few	CALWEVCPHKKLF
TRGV8	TRGJ1/TRGJ2	-	CATWDRYYKKLF
TRGV8	TRGJ1/TRGJ2	few	CATWDPPYYKKLF
TRGV3	TRGJ1/TRGJ2	-	CATWDTANYYKKLF
TRGV4	TRGJ1/TRGJ2	few	CATWDTSKKLF
TRGV5	TRGJ1/TRGJ2	-	CATWDSGIPRNYYKKLF
TRGV2	TRGJP2	few	CATWDRSNSSDWIKTF
TRGV8	TRGJP	-	CATWDNQELGKKIKVF
TRGV5	TRGJ1/TRGJ2	few	CATWDKIKKLF
TRGV2	TRGJP2	few	CATWDGPMRIKTF
TRGV4	TRGJ1/TRGJ2	-	CATWGSYYKKLF
TRGV2	TRGJ1/TRGJ2	medium-sized	CATWDGNKKLF
TRGV4	TRGJ1/TRGJ2	-	CATVGNKKLF
TRGV5	TRGJ1/TRGJ2	-	CATWDRPTKKLF
TRGV3	TRGJ1/TRGJ2	-	CATWDRPPFSGKLF
TRGV5	TRGJ1/TRGJ2	-	CATWDRRGLPYYKKLF
TRGV4	TRGJ1/TRGJ2	-	CATWEEGKKLF
TRGV3	TRGJ1/TRGJ2	-	CATWDKHKKLF
TRGV4	TRGJ1/TRGJ2	-	CATWDVEEDYKKLF
TRGV3	TRGJ1/TRGJ2	-	CATWDRARGYKKLF
TRGV9	TRGJP	-	CALWEELGKKIKVF